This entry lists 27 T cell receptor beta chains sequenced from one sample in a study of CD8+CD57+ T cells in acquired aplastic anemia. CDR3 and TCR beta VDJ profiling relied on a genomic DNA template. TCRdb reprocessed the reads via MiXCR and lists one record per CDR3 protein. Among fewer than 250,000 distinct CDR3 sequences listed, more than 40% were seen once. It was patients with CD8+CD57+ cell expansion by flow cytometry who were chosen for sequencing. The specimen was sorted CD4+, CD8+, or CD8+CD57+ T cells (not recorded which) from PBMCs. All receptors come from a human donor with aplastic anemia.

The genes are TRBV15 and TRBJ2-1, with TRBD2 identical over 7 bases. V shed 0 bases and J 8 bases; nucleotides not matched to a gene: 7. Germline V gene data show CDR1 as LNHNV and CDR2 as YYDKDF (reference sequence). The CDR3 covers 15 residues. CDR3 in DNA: TGTGCCACCAGCAGAGATCACGCTAGCGGATATGAGCAGTTCTTC. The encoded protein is CATSRDHASGYEQFF.

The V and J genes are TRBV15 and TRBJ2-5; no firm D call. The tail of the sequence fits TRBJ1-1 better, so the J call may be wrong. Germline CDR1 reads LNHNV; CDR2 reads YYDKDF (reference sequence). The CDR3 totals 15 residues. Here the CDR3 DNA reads TGTGCCACCAGCAGAGAGGCGGGTTTGAGCACTGAAGCTTTCTTT. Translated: CATSREAGLSTEAFF.

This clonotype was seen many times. In DNA form, the CDR3 reads TGTGCCAGCAGTTACATGGGGCGAGAGACCCAGTACTTC. Encoded protein: CASSYMGRETQYF. J is TRBJ2-5 and V is TRBV6-5; D is possibly TRBD1 (5 bases). There are 13 residues in the CDR3. Trimming stripped 2 bases from V and 4 bases from J, with 8 bases between. Germline V lookup: CDR1 MNHEY, CDR2 SVGAGI.

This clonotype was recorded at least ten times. This chain's CDR3 is CSARKRSYNSPLHF. As DNA, the CDR3 is TGCAGTGCTAGGAAAAGGTCCTATAATTCACCCCTCCACTTT. The J gene is TRBJ1-6, the V gene TRBV20-1; D ambiguous. The CDR3 is made up of 14 amino acids. V was cut by 3 bases and J by 1 base, with 7 bases left in between. The V gene's germline CDR1 is DFQATT and CDR2 SNEGSKA (reference sequence).

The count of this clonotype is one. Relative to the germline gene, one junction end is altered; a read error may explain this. CDR3 nucleotides: TGCAGTGCTAGGAAACTAGCGGAGAACAATGAGCAGTCCTTC. It translates to CSARKLAENNEQSF. The chain carries TRBV20-1 and TRBJ2-1; 8 bases map to TRBD2. The CDR3 loop spans 14 amino acids. The germline gives CDR1 DFQATT, CDR2 SNEGSKA (reference sequence).

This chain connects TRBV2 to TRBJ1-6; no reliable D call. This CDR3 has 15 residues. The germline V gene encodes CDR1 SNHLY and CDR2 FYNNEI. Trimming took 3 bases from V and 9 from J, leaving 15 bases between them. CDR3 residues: CASSDVSAKGSPLHF. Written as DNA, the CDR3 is TGTGCCAGCAGTGACGTGAGTGCAAAGGGTTCACCCCTCCACTTT.

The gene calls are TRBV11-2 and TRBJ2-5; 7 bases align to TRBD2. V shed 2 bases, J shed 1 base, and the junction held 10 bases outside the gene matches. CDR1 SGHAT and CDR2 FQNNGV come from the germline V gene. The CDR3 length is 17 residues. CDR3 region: CASSLQRGSRIQETQYF. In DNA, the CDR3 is TGTGCCAGCAGCTTACAGCGGGGATCCAGAATCCAAGAGACCCAGTACTTC.

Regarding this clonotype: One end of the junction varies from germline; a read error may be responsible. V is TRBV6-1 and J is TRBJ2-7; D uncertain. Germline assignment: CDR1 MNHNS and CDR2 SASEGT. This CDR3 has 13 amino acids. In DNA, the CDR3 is TGTGCCAGCGGTGAAGTGTCTAGGTACGAGCAGTACTTC. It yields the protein CASGEVSRYEQYF.

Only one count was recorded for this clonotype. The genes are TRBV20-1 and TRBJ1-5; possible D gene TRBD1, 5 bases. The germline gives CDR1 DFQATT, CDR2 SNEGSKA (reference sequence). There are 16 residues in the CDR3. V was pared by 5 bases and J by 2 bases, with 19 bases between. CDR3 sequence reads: CSARPLRAQGNQPQHF. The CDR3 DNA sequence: TGCAGTGCTCGCCCCTTGCGGGCACAGGGCAATCAGCCCCAGCATTTT.

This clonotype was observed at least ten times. CDR3 nucleotides: TGTGCCAGCACCGATGGGACAGGGAGGTTGTACGAGCAGTACTTC. Its translation is CASTDGTGRLYEQYF. V usage is TRBV7-8 and J usage is TRBJ2-7; 9 nucleotides match TRBD1. After removal of 7 bases from V and 4 bases from J, the junction contained 11 bases not matched to a gene. The length of the CDR3 is 15 residues. From germline, CDR1 is SGHVS and CDR2 FQNEAQ.

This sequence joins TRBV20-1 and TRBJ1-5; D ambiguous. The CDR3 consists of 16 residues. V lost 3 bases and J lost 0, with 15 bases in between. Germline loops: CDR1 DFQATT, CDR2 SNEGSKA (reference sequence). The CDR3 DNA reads TGCAGTGCTAGCTCTTCGGAATTACCTAGCAATCAGCCCCAGCATTTT. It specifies CSASSSELPSNQPQHF.

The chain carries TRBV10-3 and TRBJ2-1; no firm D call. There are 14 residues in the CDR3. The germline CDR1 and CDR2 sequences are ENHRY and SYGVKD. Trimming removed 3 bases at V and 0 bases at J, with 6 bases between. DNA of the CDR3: TGTGCCATCAGTGACTCTAGCTCCTACAATGAGCAGTTCTTC. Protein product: CAISDSSSYNEQFF.

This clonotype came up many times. This CDR3 reads CASSNRGQPQHF. Written as DNA, the CDR3 is TGTGCCAGTAGTAATCGGGGTCAGCCCCAGCATTTT. The chain recombines TRBV19 with TRBJ1-5; D is unresolved. This CDR3 region has 12 residues. The germline gives CDR1 LNHDA, CDR2 SQIVND (reference sequence). Trimming took off 4 bases at V and 6 bases at J, with 7 bases between the two ends.

CDR3: CASSLFGGGKKRYYEQYF. CDR3 nucleotides: TGTGCCAGCAGCTTATTCGGAGGGGGCAAGAAGCGGTATTACGAGCAGTACTTC. V and J are TRBV7-3 and TRBJ2-7, with a possible D match to TRBD1 (7 bases). Trimming left V 2 bases short and J 4 bases short, with 24 bases between. The germline V gene encodes CDR1 SGHTA and CDR2 FQGTGA. The CDR3 runs to 18 residues.

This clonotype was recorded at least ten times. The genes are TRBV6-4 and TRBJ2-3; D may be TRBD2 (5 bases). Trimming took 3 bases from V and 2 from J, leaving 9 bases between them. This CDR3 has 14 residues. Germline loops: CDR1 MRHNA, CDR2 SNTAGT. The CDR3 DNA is TGTGCCAGCAGTGAGGGAGAAGCCACAGATACGCAGTATTTT. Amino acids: CASSEGEATDTQYF.

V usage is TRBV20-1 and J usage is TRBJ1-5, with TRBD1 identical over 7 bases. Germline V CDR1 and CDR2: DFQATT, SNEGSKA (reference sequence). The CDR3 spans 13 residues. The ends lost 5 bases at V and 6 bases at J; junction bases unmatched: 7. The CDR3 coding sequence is TGCAGTGCTTATGGACAGGTTGGTCAGCCCCAGCATTTT. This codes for CSAYGQVGQPQHF.

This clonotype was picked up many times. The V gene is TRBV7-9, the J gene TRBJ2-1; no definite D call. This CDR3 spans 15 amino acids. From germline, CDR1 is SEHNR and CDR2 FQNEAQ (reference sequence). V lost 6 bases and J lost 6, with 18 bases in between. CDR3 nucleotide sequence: TGTGCCAGCAGTCACCCACAGCAGAATATCAATGAGCAGTTCTTC. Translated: CASSHPQQNINEQFF. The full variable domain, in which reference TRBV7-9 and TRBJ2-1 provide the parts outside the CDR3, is DTGVSQNPRHKITKRGQNVTFRCDPISEHNRLYWYRQTLGQGPEFLTYFQNEAQLEKSRLLSDRFSAERPKGSFSTLEIQRTEQGDSAMYLCASSHPQQNINEQFFGPGTRLTVL.

The CDR3 DNA follows: TGCAGTGCCACCCTGGACAGGGGATCTCAGTACTTC. Translating gives CSATLDRGSQYF. This sequence joins TRBV20-1 and TRBJ2-5, with 9 bases fitting TRBD1. V lost 6 bases to trimming and J lost 11 bases; unmatched junction nucleotides: 10. The CDR3 has 12 amino acids. Germline-derived CDR1 and CDR2 are DFQATT and SNEGSKA (reference sequence).

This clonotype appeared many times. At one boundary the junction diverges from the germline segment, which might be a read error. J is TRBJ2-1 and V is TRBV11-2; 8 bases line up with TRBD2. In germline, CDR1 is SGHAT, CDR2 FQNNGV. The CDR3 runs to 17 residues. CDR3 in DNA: TGTGCCAGCAACTTAAGGCAAGCGGGGGACACCTACAATGAGCAGTTCTTC. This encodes CASNLRQAGDTYNEQFF. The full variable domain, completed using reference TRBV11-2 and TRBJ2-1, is EAGVAQSPRYKIIEKRQSVAFWCNPISGHATLYWYQQILGQGPKLLIQFQNNGVVDDSQLPKDRFSAERLKGVDSTLKIQPAKLEDSAVYLCASNLRQAGDTYNEQFFGPGTRLTVL.

The CDR3 DNA sequence: TGTGCCAGCAGCTCAACAGGAACAGCGTACCAAGAGACCCAGTACTTC. Translating it yields CASSSTGTAYQETQYF. The chain has TRBV7-2 and TRBJ2-5; D is possibly TRBD1 (5 bases). Germline values: CDR1 SGHTA, CDR2 FQGNSA. Trimming took 4 bases from V and 0 from J, leaving 15 bases between them. The CDR3 length is 16 residues.

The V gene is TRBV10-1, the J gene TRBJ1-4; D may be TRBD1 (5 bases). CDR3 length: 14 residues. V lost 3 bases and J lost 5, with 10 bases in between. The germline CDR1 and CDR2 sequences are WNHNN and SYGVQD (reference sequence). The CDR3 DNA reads TGCGCCAGCAGTGACGGGACCGTGAATGAAAAACTGTTTTTT. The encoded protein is CASSDGTVNEKLFF.

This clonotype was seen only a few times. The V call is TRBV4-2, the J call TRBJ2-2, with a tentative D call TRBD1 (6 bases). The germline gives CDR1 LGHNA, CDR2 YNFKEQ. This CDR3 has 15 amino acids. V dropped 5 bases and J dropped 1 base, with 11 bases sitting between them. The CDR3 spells CASSSGQWNTGELFF. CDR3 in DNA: TGTGCCAGCAGCTCTGGACAGTGGAACACCGGGGAGCTGTTTTTT.

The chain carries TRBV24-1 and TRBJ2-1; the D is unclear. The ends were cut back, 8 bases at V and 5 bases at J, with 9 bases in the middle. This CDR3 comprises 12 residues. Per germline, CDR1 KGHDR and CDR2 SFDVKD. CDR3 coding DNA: TGTGCCACCACAAGCTTTGACAATGAGCAGTTCTTC. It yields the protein CATTSFDNEQFF.

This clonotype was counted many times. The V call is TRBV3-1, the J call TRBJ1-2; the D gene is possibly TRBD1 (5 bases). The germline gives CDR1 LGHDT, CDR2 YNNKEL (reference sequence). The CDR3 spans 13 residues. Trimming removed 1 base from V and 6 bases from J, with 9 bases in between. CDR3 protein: CASSQVRGDGYTF. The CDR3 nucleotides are TGTGCCAGCAGCCAAGTGAGAGGGGATGGCTACACCTTC.

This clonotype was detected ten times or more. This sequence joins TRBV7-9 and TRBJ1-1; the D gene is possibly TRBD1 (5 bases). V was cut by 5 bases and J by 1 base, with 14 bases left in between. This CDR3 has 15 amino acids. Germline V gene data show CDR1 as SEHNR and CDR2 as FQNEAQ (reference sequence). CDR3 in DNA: TGTGCCAGCAGCCCCCGGGACGAACGGAACACTGAAGCTTTCTTT. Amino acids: CASSPRDERNTEAFF.

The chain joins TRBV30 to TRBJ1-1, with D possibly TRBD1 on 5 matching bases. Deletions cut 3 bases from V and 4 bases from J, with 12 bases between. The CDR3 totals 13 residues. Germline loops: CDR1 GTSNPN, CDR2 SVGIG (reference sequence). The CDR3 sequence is CAWRMTGVTEAFF. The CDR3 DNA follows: TGTGCCTGGAGAATGACGGGGGTCACTGAAGCTTTCTTT.

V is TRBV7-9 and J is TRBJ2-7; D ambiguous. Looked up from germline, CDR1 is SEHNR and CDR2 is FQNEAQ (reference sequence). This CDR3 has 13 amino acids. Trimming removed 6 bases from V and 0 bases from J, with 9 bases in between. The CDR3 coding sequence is TGTGCCAGCAGACCCCGGAGCTCCTACGAGCAGTACTTC. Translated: CASRPRSSYEQYF.